Each of the 25 T cell receptor beta chains below was sequenced from the same sample in a study of response to subunit inactivated influenza vaccine. TCRdb used MiXCR to reprocess the RT-PCR reads, holding one entry per CDR3 protein. The data contain fewer than 400,000 distinct CDR3 sequences, about a fifth of them singletons. This specimen consisted of PBMCs from blood, obtained approximately 20 months after vaccination. Source of these receptors: a man in his fifties or sixties who received an inactivated influenza vaccine.

V and J are TRBV2 and TRBJ2-7; 7 nucleotides line up with TRBD1. After removal of 4 bases from V and 0 bases from J, the junction contained 6 bases not matched to a gene. CDR1 and CDR2 (germline): SNHLY, FYNNEI. This CDR3 has 15 amino acids. The CDR3 sequence is CASSAGTVSSYEQYF. DNA for the CDR3: TGTGCCAGCAGTGCGGGGACAGTTTCCTCCTACGAGCAGTACTTC.

This clonotype was observed a handful of times. This rearrangement joins TRBV7-8 to TRBJ1-2; 7 positions agree with TRBD1. Germline V CDR1 and CDR2: SGHVS, FQNEAQ. After removal of 1 base from V and 3 bases from J, the junction contained 5 bases not matched to a gene. The CDR3 is 15 amino acids. CDR3 bases: TGTGCCAGCAGCTTAGGAAGAACAGGGGACTATGGCTACACCTTC. Translated: CASSLGRTGDYGYTF.

This clonotype has only a few counts. The V call is TRBV9, the J call TRBJ2-3, with D perhaps matching TRBD2 (6 bases). Germline CDR1 SGDLS, CDR2 YYNGEE. V lost 4 bases and J lost 6, with 18 bases in between. The length of the CDR3 is 15 residues. The CDR3 DNA reads TGTGCCAGCAGCTCTCGCGGGACCTCAGCGGATACGCAGTATTTT. Its protein product is CASSSRGTSADTQYF.

This clonotype has more than one count but fewer than ten. The rearrangement joins TRBV30 to TRBJ1-5, with 8 bases fitting TRBD1. Trimming took 4 bases from V and 5 from J; bases not matched to a gene: 7. The CDR3 runs 14 residues. CDR1 is GTSNPN and CDR2 is SVGIG in the germline V gene (reference sequence). CDR3 in amino acids: CAWNRGELYQPQHF. CDR3 bases: TGTGCCTGGAACAGGGGGGAACTTTATCAGCCCCAGCATTTT. Using reference TRBV30 and TRBJ1-5 for the parts outside the CDR3, the full variable domain is SQTIHQWPATLVQPVGSPLSLECTVEGTSNPNLYWYRQAAGRGLQLLFYSVGIGQISSEVPQNLSASRPQDRQFILSSKKLLLSDSGFYLCAWNRGELYQPQHFGDGTRLSIL.

The J gene is TRBJ2-1, the V gene TRBV14; maybe TRBD2 (6 bases). Germline CDR1 reads SGHDN; CDR2 reads FVKESK. Trimming pared 0 bases from V and 4 bases from J, leaving 16 bases between. This CDR3 is built from 17 residues. CDR3: CASSQDLGIAVYNEQFF. The CDR3 DNA reads as TGTGCCAGCAGCCAAGATCTTGGAATAGCGGTATACAATGAGCAGTTCTTC.

The chain combines TRBV9 with TRBJ1-2; D not resolved. Germline CDR1 and CDR2: SGDLS and YYNGEE. This CDR3 spans 14 amino acids. V lost 0 bases and J 6 bases, leaving 12 bases between the germline ends. CDR3 coding DNA: TGTGCCAGCAGCGTAGATAGTACAGAGCATGGCTACACCTTC. Protein sequence: CASSVDSTEHGYTF.

The chain carries TRBV4-2 and TRBJ1-2, with TRBD1 matching over 9 bases. The CDR3 is 17 residues long. Germline V gives CDR1 LGHNA, CDR2 YNFKEQ. V was clipped by 1 base and J by 8 bases; unmatched bases: 14. For the CDR3, the DNA is TGTGCCAGCAGCCAAGTGGTTGGGACAGGGAACAAGTGGGGCTACACCTTC. This encodes CASSQVVGTGNKWGYTF.

This clonotype was detected only a few times. V and J are TRBV11-2 and TRBJ1-1; TRBD1 matches 8 bases. The CDR3 loop spans 17 amino acids. Per the germline V gene, CDR1 is SGHAT and CDR2 is FQNNGV. Trimming at V came to 5 bases and at J to 4 bases, leaving 15 bases not matched to a gene. The CDR3 DNA is TGTGCCAGCAGCCTAGGCTTAGGGAGGACAGGGTTCACTGAAGCTTTCTTT. It encodes CASSLGLGRTGFTEAFF.

This clonotype occurred many times. J is TRBJ1-1 and V is TRBV20-1; possible D gene TRBD1, 5 bases. Germline lookup yields CDR1 DFQATT and CDR2 SNEGSKA (reference sequence). The CDR3 sequence is 13 residues long. Trimming took 5 bases from V and 2 from J, leaving 12 bases between them. In DNA, the CDR3 is TGCAGTGCTGGCAGGGTTCTTAACACTGAAGCTTTCTTT. Translation gives CSAGRVLNTEAFF.

The V gene is TRBV20-1, the J gene TRBJ2-7; D is unresolved. This CDR3 region has 13 residues. Germline loops: CDR1 DFQATT, CDR2 SNEGSKA (reference sequence). V was clipped by 6 bases and J by 2 bases, with 14 bases between them. The chain's CDR3 is CSAPYRQTYEQYF. The CDR3 DNA sequence: TGCAGTGCCCCCTATCGGCAGACCTACGAGCAGTACTTC.

The chain employs TRBV20-1 and TRBJ1-5; D unclear. V lost 4 bases and J lost 7, with 14 bases in between. Germline V lookup: CDR1 DFQATT, CDR2 SNEGSKA (reference sequence). The CDR3 is 13 amino acids. The DNA for the CDR3 is TGCAGTGCTACGGACGATAGGTACCAGCCCCAGCATTTT. Translating it yields CSATDDRYQPQHF.

The chain couples TRBV12-3 or TRBV12-4 to TRBJ2-1; 12 bases are shared with TRBD2. Trimming took 3 bases from V and 0 from J; bases not matched to a gene: 6. The CDR3 covers 18 residues. The CDR3 loop is CASSFPPSGRDSYNEQFF. CDR3 bases: TGTGCCAGCAGTTTCCCTCCTAGCGGGAGGGACTCCTACAATGAGCAGTTCTTC.

V gene TRBV20-1 combines with J gene TRBJ1-1; 7 positions agree with TRBD1. CDR1 is DFQATT, CDR2 SNEGSKA, per germline (reference sequence). This CDR3 comprises 19 residues. The J segment lost 4 bases and the V segment lost 0 bases, leaving 20 bases of the junction unmatched. For the CDR3, the DNA is TGCAGTGCTAGAGAAAGAATACCGGGACAGTTCCTTGAGGGCACTGAAGCTTTCTTT. Its translation is CSARERIPGQFLEGTEAFF.

The chain has TRBV11-2 and TRBJ2-2; D perhaps matches TRBD2 (6 bases). The CDR3 totals 16 residues. Looked up from germline, CDR1 is SGHAT and CDR2 is FQNNGV. The V gene lost 0 bases and the J gene lost 4 bases, with 12 bases spanning the gap. The CDR3 bases are TGTGCCAGCAGCTTAGAGGCGGGGCGGAGCACCGGGGAGCTGTTTTTT. As protein: CASSLEAGRSTGELFF.

This clonotype came up a few times. The CDR3 nucleotides are TGCAGTGCTAGTCCCCCGGGGAGAGTGGCCCCGTTCTTC. Amino acids: CSASPPGRVAPFF. V usage is TRBV20-1 and J usage is TRBJ2-1, with D possibly being TRBD2 (5 bases). V was trimmed by 3 bases and J by 15 bases, leaving 21 bases between them. The CDR3 covers 13 residues. The germline gives CDR1 DFQATT, CDR2 SNEGSKA (reference sequence).

The gene calls are TRBV28 and TRBJ2-7; D is possibly TRBD1 or TRBD2 (5 bases each). V lost 3 bases and J lost 4, with 13 bases in between. Germline V gives CDR1 MDHEN, CDR2 SYDVKM. This CDR3 contains 14 residues. This CDR3 reads CASSLFSGRYEQYF. CDR3 coding DNA: TGTGCCAGCAGTTTGTTCTCAGGGAGATACGAGCAGTACTTC.

This clonotype was recorded at least ten times. The rearrangement links TRBV6-2 or TRBV6-3 to TRBJ1-3; a weak D match, TRBD1 (5 bases). Germline CDR1 is MNHEY and CDR2 is SVGEGT. There are 16 residues in the CDR3. V dropped 7 bases and J dropped 3 bases, with 19 bases sitting between them. CDR3 DNA sequence: TGTGCCAGCAACCCTCTGGGACTGAAGTTTGGAAACACCATATATTTT. This encodes CASNPLGLKFGNTIYF.

This clonotype was seen a handful of times. This chain joins TRBV9 and TRBJ2-7; 9 nucleotides line up with TRBD1. Germline CDR1 is SGDLS and CDR2 is YYNGEE. The V gene end was trimmed by 4 bases and the J gene end by 1 base; junction bases not matched to a gene: 9. CDR3 length: 16 residues. The CDR3 loop reads CASSPLGTGNSYEQYF. The CDR3 DNA sequence: TGTGCCAGCAGCCCCCTCGGGACAGGGAATTCCTACGAGCAGTACTTC.

This clonotype occurred a few times. The J gene is TRBJ1-1, the V gene TRBV3-1; 8 nucleotides agree with TRBD1. CDR1 LGHDT and CDR2 YNNKEL come from the germline V gene (reference sequence). CDR3 length equals 17 residues. The V gene end was trimmed by 3 bases and the J gene end by 4 bases; junction bases not matched to a gene: 13. The CDR3 DNA follows: TGTGCCAGCAGCCATCTGACAGGGGCTAGAACGGGCACTGAAGCTTTCTTT. Its protein product is CASSHLTGARTGTEAFF.

This clonotype appeared many times. The CDR3: CASSFNRDRGLGYTF. The CDR3 DNA follows: TGTGCCAGCAGTTTTAATCGGGACAGGGGGCTCGGCTACACCTTC. The chain carries TRBV28 and TRBJ1-2, with TRBD1 matching 12 bases. Unmatched junction bases numbered 7, after V lost 3 bases and J lost 8 bases. This CDR3 has 15 residues. Germline-derived CDR1 and CDR2 are MDHEN and SYDVKM.

This clonotype has ten or more counts. The chain links TRBV4-2 to TRBJ2-1; 8 bases are a match to TRBD2. V gave up 3 bases and J gave up 9 bases; unmatched junction bases: 10. Germline CDR1 and CDR2: LGHNA and YNFKEQ. This CDR3 region has 15 residues. The CDR3 nucleotides read TGTGCCAGCAGCCAGGGCCAGCGGGAGACTGGTGAGCAGTTCTTC. This translates into CASSQGQRETGEQFF.

This chain uses TRBV19 with TRBJ2-1; D unclear. Germline values: CDR1 LNHDA, CDR2 SQIVND (reference sequence). The CDR3 extends over 15 amino acids. Trimming shortened V by 5 bases and J by 4 bases, and 15 bases separated the two germline ends. The chain's CDR3 is CASSPPSDPYNEQFF. For the CDR3, the DNA is TGTGCCAGTAGTCCCCCCAGCGACCCTTACAATGAGCAGTTCTTC. The variable domain in full, completed from reference TRBV19 and TRBJ2-1, reads DGGITQSPKYLFRKEGQNVTLSCEQNLNHDAMYWYRQDPGQGLRLIYYSQIVNDFQKGDIAEGYSVSREKKESFPLTVTSAQKNPTAFYLCASSPPSDPYNEQFFGPGTRLTVL.

The rearrangement joins TRBV20-1 to TRBJ2-1, with D possibly called TRBD1 or TRBD2 (5 bases each). The CDR3 runs to 14 residues. CDR1 is DFQATT, CDR2 SNEGSKA, per germline (reference sequence). Trimming left V 5 bases short and J 6 bases short, with 17 bases between. CDR3 nucleotides: TGCAGTGCTGAGACTATCCGGGGCCTCAATGAGCAGTTCTTC. This translates into CSAETIRGLNEQFF.

A note on this clonotype: As the CDR3 is not closed by the conserved phenylalanine or tryptophan, this likely results from a read error. The V gene is TRBV12-3 or TRBV12-4, the J gene TRBJ1-2, with 10 bases fitting TRBD1. Trimming cost V 3 bases and J 5 bases; bases outside gene matches: 6. The CDR3 consists of 15 residues. The CDR3, as DNA: TGTGCCAGCAGTTTTCAGGGACAGGGGAGATATGGCTACACCGTC. This encodes CASSFQGQGRYGYTV.

This clonotype has a count of ten or more. The chain carries TRBV5-1 and TRBJ1-2; 8 bases match TRBD1. Per the germline V gene, CDR1 is SGHRS and CDR2 is YFSETQ. The CDR3 extends over 14 amino acids. The J segment lost 3 bases and the V segment lost 4 bases, leaving 5 bases of the junction unmatched. The CDR3 coding sequence is TGCGCCAGCAGCCTAGGACAGGGCGACTATGGCTACACCTTC. Translated, it gives CASSLGQGDYGYTF.